What follows are 8 T cell receptor beta chains derived from one specimen sequenced in a study of T cell repertoires in cytomegalovirus infection. Their cognate antigens are unknown. MiXCR was run by TCRdb on the reads, yielding one entry per CDR3 protein. The repertoire holds 400,000 to 600,000 distinct CDR3 sequences, with 42% as singletons. Sequences were derived from cultured PBMCs, sampled from culture after CMV antigen stimulation. The receptors originated from a human donor in good health (CMV status not recorded). Some clones in this sample may be carry-over from other donors' samples.

This clonotype has ten or more counts. V is TRBV7-2 and J is TRBJ2-1; 10 bases align to TRBD2. Trimming cost V 2 bases and J 4 bases; bases outside gene matches: 2. Germline values: CDR1 SGHTA, CDR2 FQGNSA. The CDR3 runs to 15 residues. In DNA form, the CDR3 reads TGTGCCAGCAGCTTAAGCGGGGGGGCGTACAATGAGCAGTTCTTC. Translated: CASSLSGGAYNEQFF.

The J gene is TRBJ1-4, the V gene TRBV11-2; D gene ambiguous. The germline CDR1 and CDR2 sequences are SGHAT and FQNNGV. The length of the CDR3 is 16 residues. V dropped 5 bases and J dropped 2 bases, with 15 bases sitting between them. CDR3 loop: CASSPTRQETNEKLFF. The DNA for the CDR3 is TGTGCCAGCAGCCCAACCCGACAAGAGACTAATGAAAAACTGTTTTTT.

The chain carries TRBV7-2 and TRBJ1-3, with D uncertain. CDR1 SGHTA and CDR2 FQGNSA come from the germline V gene. The V and J ends lost 3 bases and 4 bases respectively, with 7 bases between them. The CDR3 contains 13 residues. The CDR3 is CASSFNHGNTIYF. For the CDR3, the DNA is TGTGCCAGCAGCTTTAATCACGGAAACACCATATATTTT.

The gene calls are TRBV25-1 and TRBJ2-7; possibly TRBD2 for D (6 bases). This CDR3 region has 15 residues. The V and J ends lost 1 base and 2 bases respectively, with 12 bases between them. Germline V gene sequence: CDR1 MGHDK, CDR2 SYGVNS. The CDR3 reads CASSESASETYEQYF. CDR3 in DNA: TGTGCCAGCAGTGAATCGGCTAGCGAAACCTACGAGCAGTACTTC.

The chain combines TRBV2 with TRBJ2-1; a possible D gene is TRBD1 (6 bases). V was trimmed by 2 bases and J by 2 bases, leaving 13 bases between them. CDR3 length: 16 residues. The germline CDR1 and CDR2 sequences are SNHLY and FYNNEI. The CDR3 region is CASSEPGRGAYNEQFF. The CDR3 nucleotides read TGTGCCAGCAGTGAACCGGGCAGGGGCGCCTACAATGAGCAGTTCTTC.

The chain couples TRBV4-1 to TRBJ2-7; 8 bases are shared with TRBD2. CDR1 and CDR2 from the germline V gene are MGHRA and YSYEKL. V trimming: 4 bases; J trimming: 2 bases; junction bases outside the gene matches: 10. This CDR3 comprises 16 residues. This CDR3 reads CASSPYQAGAAYEQYF. The CDR3 DNA reads as TGCGCCAGCAGCCCATATCAAGCGGGAGCCGCCTACGAGCAGTACTTC.

V usage is TRBV18 and J usage is TRBJ2-3; no definite D call. The germline V gene has CDR1 KGHSH and CDR2 LQKENI. Between the trimmed V and J ends, which lost 0 bases and 2 bases, there was a span of 9 bases. The CDR3 runs to 15 residues. In nucleotides, the CDR3 is TGTGCCAGCTCACCACCTGGGTCAGCCACAGATACGCAGTATTTT. It encodes CASSPPGSATDTQYF.

The chain recombines TRBV12-3 or TRBV12-4 with TRBJ1-3; no clear D. The CDR3 totals 16 residues. V lost 3 bases and J 0 bases, leaving 12 bases between the germline ends. The CDR3 bases are TGTGCCAGCAGTTTTTACCCACCCCACTCTGGAAACACCATATATTTT. Its translation: CASSFYPPHSGNTIYF.